The 14 T cell receptor delta chains presented below share a single source sample, sequenced in a study of gamma-delta T cells after stem cell transplantation. TCRdb reprocessed the RT-PCR reads through CATT. Found here are 4,500 to 5,500 delta-chain clones, 9.8% of them singletons; the top ten hold under 15%. The specimen sequenced was gamma-delta T cells. Every receptor here comes from a human donor. It is not recorded whose cells these are; they may come from a transplant donor.

By share of the sample, this clone is large. The sample carries other DNA sequences with the same CDR3. The rearrangement joins TRDV2 to TRDJ1, with 8 bases aligning to TRDD3. From germline, CDR1 is GEAIGNYY and CDR2 EKD. V shed 1 base, J shed 1 base, and the junction held 7 bases outside the gene matches. This CDR3 comprises 16 residues. The CDR3 DNA reads TGTGCCTGTGACACTTTGACTGGGGGGTCCACCGATAAACTCATCTTT. Its translation: CACDTLTGGSTDKLIF.

This clone was detected a few times. A much larger clone sits a single nucleotide away, making a read error possible. V gene TRDV2 combines with J gene TRDJ1; TRDD3 matches at 11 bases. Germline values: CDR1 GEAIGNYY, CDR2 EKD. The CDR3 is made up of 19 amino acids. The CDR3 nucleotides read TGTGCCTGTGACCTACTGGGGGATAATACTGGGTCGAGCACCGATAAACTCACCTTT. Residues: CACDLLGDNTGSSTDKLTF.

With regard to this clone: This probably arose from a read error, given a far larger clone one base away. The chain couples TRDV2 to TRDJ1; possibly TRDD3 for D (5 bases). The germline V gene has CDR1 GEAIGNYY and CDR2 EKD. The length of the CDR3 is 17 residues. CDR3 protein: CACDTLGPGRNTEKLIF. The CDR3 DNA reads as TGTGCCTGTGACACCCTCGGGCCTGGGCGAAACACCGAAAAACTCATCTTT.

This clone appeared a few times. The chain has TRDV2 and TRDJ3, with 13 bases matching TRDD3. The V and J ends lost 2 bases and 0 bases, in that order; junction bases with no gene match: 9. There are 21 residues in the CDR3. Germline V gives CDR1 GEAIGNYY, CDR2 EKD. The CDR3 nucleotides read TGTGCCTGTGACAGTACTGGGGGATACGCCAAAGGCTCCTGGGACACCCGACAGATGTTTTTC. It is translated as CACDSTGGYAKGSWDTRQMFF.

This clone was seen only a few times. The genes are TRDV2 and TRDJ1; D gene unclear. CDR1 and CDR2 (germline): GEAIGNYY, EKD. This CDR3 comprises 16 residues. Deletions cut 2 bases from V and 1 base from J, with 16 bases between. The DNA of the CDR3 is TGTGCCTGTGACAGCTGGACTCATAGGGGCACCGATAAACTCATCTTT. This gives the protein CACDSWTHRGTDKLIF.

The table lists this clone with a few counts. The CDR3 loop is CACDAPTGGYTDKLIF. DNA for the CDR3: TGTGCCTGTGACGCCCCCACTGGGGGATACACCGATAAACTCATCTTT. The genes are TRDV2 and TRDJ1, with TRDD3 matching over 10 bases. V was pared by 3 bases and J by 0 bases, with 6 bases of the junction left unmatched. The germline gives CDR1 GEAIGNYY, CDR2 EKD. The CDR3 consists of 16 residues.

This clone is large in the sample. The sample carries other DNA sequences with the same CDR3. This sequence joins TRDV2 and TRDJ1, with TRDD3 identical over 10 bases. Trimming at V came to 3 bases and at J to 0 bases, leaving 6 bases not matched to a gene. The CDR3 has 16 amino acids. The germline CDR1 and CDR2 sequences are GEAIGNYY and EKD. The CDR3 loop is CACDPLGGYDTDKLIF. The CDR3 coding sequence is TGTGCCTGTGACCCACTGGGGGGATACGACACCGATAAACTCATCTTT.

This clone has just a few counts. The junction shows a germline mismatch at one end, possibly a read error. The V call is TRDV2, the J call TRDJ1; 10 bases are a match to TRDD3. CDR1 and CDR2 from the germline V gene are GEAIGNYY and EKD. This CDR3 is built from 20 residues. CDR3 in amino acids: CACEALVGDTGTTYTDTLIF. CDR3 DNA sequence: TGTGCCTGCGAGGCCTTGGTGGGGGATACCGGTACTACTTACACCGATACACTCATCTTT.

There are a few counts of this clone. The rearrangement joins TRDV2 to TRDJ1; 10 bases align to TRDD3. Germline assignment: CDR1 GEAIGNYY and CDR2 EKD. Unmatched junction bases numbered 16, after V lost 1 base and J lost 0 bases. This CDR3 comprises 20 residues. The CDR3 sequence is CACDTVPTTGGYAYTDKLIF. CDR3 bases: TGTGCCTGTGACACTGTTCCTACGACGGGGGGATACGCTTACACCGATAAACTCATCTTT.

A remark on this clone: This clone may be a read error of a much larger clone one base away. V usage is TRDV2 and J usage is TRDJ3, with D possibly TRDD3 on 6 matching bases. V dropped 5 bases and J dropped 0 bases, with 31 bases sitting between them. The CDR3 is made up of 23 amino acids. The germline V gene encodes CDR1 GEAIGNYY and CDR2 EKD. CDR3 region: CACATLGGDDRPSSSWDTRQMFF. CDR3 bases: TGTGCCTGTGCCACTTTGGGAGGGGATGACCGACCTTCGAGCTCCTGGGACACCCGACAGATGTTTTTC.

As for this clone: This sample includes further DNA sequences coding for the same CDR3. The V and J genes are TRDV2 and TRDJ1, with D maybe TRDD3 (6 bases). The CDR3 runs to 25 residues. Germline CDR1 is GEAIGNYY and CDR2 is EKD. V was cut by 3 bases and J by 1 base, with 44 bases left in between. The CDR3 spells CACDEVATSEVLGDTRTVLTDKLIF. The CDR3 DNA reads TGTGCCTGTGACGAGGTGGCTACGTCGGAGGTACTGGGTGATACGCGGACCGTCCTCACCGATAAACTCATCTTT.

Remarks on this clone: A much more abundant neighbour one base away suggests this may be a read error. The same CDR3 is also encoded by other DNA sequences in this sample. The chain carries TRDV2 and TRDJ1; 10 nucleotides agree with TRDD3. The CDR3 spans 19 residues. V lost 4 bases and J lost 2; bases outside the gene matches: 18. Germline CDR1 reads GEAIGNYY; CDR2 reads EKD. The CDR3 loop reads CACDTVFLGDNLGTDKLIF. CDR3 coding DNA: TGTGCCTGTGATACAGTTTTCCTGGGGGATAATCTCGGAACCGATAAACTCATCTTT.

To note about this clone: The protein TCRdb gives is from a much larger clone and does not agree with this DNA's translation at residue 12, likely a read error; the protein shown here comes from the DNA. V and J are TRDV2 and TRDJ1; the match to TRDD3 covers 10 bases. Germline CDR1 and CDR2: GEAIGNYY and EKD. The CDR3 totals 15 residues. Written as DNA, the CDR3 is TGTGCCTGTGACACGCTGGGGGATAAGTCAGATAACCTCATCTTT. Translating gives CACDTLGDKSDNLIF.

As to this clone: This sequence is one base from a far larger clone and is likely a read error. The J gene is TRDJ3, the V gene TRDV2; 11 nucleotides line up with TRDD3. Germline CDR1 is GEAIGNYY and CDR2 is EKD. The CDR3 has 22 residues. The CDR3 sequence: CACDTPNSGGYQSSCDTRQMFF. As DNA, the CDR3 is TGTGCCTGTGACACTCCCAACTCTGGGGGATACCAAAGCTCCTGTGACACCCGACAGATGTTTTTC.